Listed here are 9 T cell receptor beta chains from one sample, sequenced in a study of cytomegalovirus exposure and HLA in healthy donors. Primers for the PCR totalled 60 Vbeta and 13 Jbeta. Clones were sequenced by immunoSEQ multiplex PCR, and TCRdb holds only the in-frame ones, with some missing. Of 49,000 or so clones in the sample, around 81% were seen once. Sample: PBMCs. The receptors here all came from a boy younger than 18 in good health and CMV-seropositive.

The chain links TRBV6-6 to TRBJ2-3; 7 bases align to TRBD1. Germline CDR1 and CDR2: MNHNY and SVGAGI (reference sequence). Trimming removed 7 bases from V and 2 bases from J; junction bases left unmatched: 6. The CDR3 is made up of 14 amino acids. CDR3 DNA: TGTGCCAGCACCAGGGACAGTAACACAGATACGCAGTATTTT. It specifies CASTRDSNTDTQYF.

This chain connects TRBV7-3 to TRBJ2-3; 12 bases align to TRBD2. V lost 2 bases, J lost 5 bases, and 14 bases stayed unmatched. Germline CDR1 is SGHTA and CDR2 is FQGTGA. This CDR3 region has 19 residues. Written as DNA, the CDR3 is TGTGCCAGCAGCTTAGCCGGCTGGCGACTAGCGGGGGCCAGAGATACGCAGTATTTT. Translated, it gives CASSLAGWRLAGARDTQYF.

V and J are TRBV5-1 and TRBJ1-5; D is unclear. The ends were cut back, 0 bases at V and 4 bases at J, with 11 bases in the middle. The CDR3 consists of 15 residues. Germline lookup yields CDR1 SGHRS and CDR2 YFSETQ. The CDR3 DNA reads TGCGCCAGCAGCTTGGCTTCGGGAGCTAATCAGCCCCAGCATTTT. Amino acids: CASSLASGANQPQHF.

This chain uses TRBV5-4 with TRBJ2-1; TRBD1 aligns across 9 bases. Germline CDR1 SGHNT, CDR2 YYREEE (reference sequence). The CDR3 extends over 14 amino acids. V shed 0 bases and J 8 bases; nucleotides not matched to a gene: 3. The CDR3 nucleotides read TGTGCCAGCAGCTTGGCAACAGGGGGCTATGAGCAGTTCTTC. Protein: CASSLATGGYEQFF.

The DNA of the CDR3 is TGTGCCAGCAGCTTGGAAAGGGAGCTGGGAGAGACCCAGTACTTC. This encodes CASSLERELGETQYF. This chain uses TRBV5-4 with TRBJ2-5; tentative D call: TRBD2 (5 bases). Trimming cost V 0 bases and J 4 bases, with 13 bases left between them. The CDR3 spans 15 residues. Germline CDR1 and CDR2: SGHNT and YYREEE (reference sequence). Variable domain in full (rest from reference TRBV5-4 and TRBJ2-5): ETGVTQSPTHLIKTRGQQVTLRCSSQSGHNTVSWYQQALGQGPQFIFQYYREEENGRGNFPPRFSGLQFPNYSSELNVNALELDDSALYLCASSLERELGETQYFGPGTRLLVL.

V and J are TRBV7-8 and TRBJ1-1; D uncertain. Germline lookup yields CDR1 SGHVS and CDR2 FQNEAQ. With 3 bases removed from V and 3 bases from J, the gap between germline ends came to 8 bases. There are 13 residues in the CDR3. CDR3 nucleotides: TGTGCCAGCAGCTTTAGCCGGGACACTGAAGCTTTCTTT. Its protein product is CASSFSRDTEAFF.

This chain connects TRBV7-9 to TRBJ1-5; D is uncertain. The CDR3 extends over 12 amino acids. CDR1 is SEHNR, CDR2 FQNEAQ, per germline (reference sequence). V lost 4 bases, J lost 7 bases, and 8 bases lay in between. This chain's CDR3 is CASSSSGQPQHF. In DNA form, the CDR3 reads TGTGCCAGCAGCTCGTCGGGGCAGCCCCAGCATTTT.

The chain is built from TRBV15 and TRBJ2-7; D is perhaps TRBD2 (7 bases). The V gene lost 3 bases and the J gene lost 4 bases, with 16 bases spanning the gap. This CDR3 is 15 amino acids long. Germline V lookup: CDR1 LNHNV, CDR2 YYDKDF (reference sequence). The CDR3 here is CATSSLTRGPYEQYF. The CDR3 nucleotides are TGTGCCACCAGCAGTCTAACGCGGGGGCCGTACGAGCAGTACTTC.

The V call is TRBV25-1, the J call TRBJ2-2; TRBD2 agrees at 7 bases. The CDR3 is 14 residues long. V shed 2 bases and J 3 bases; nucleotides not matched to a gene: 0. CDR1 is MGHDK, CDR2 SYGVNS, per germline. In DNA form, the CDR3 reads TGTGCCAGCAGTGAAGGGAGGGACACCGGGGAGCTGTTTTTT. This codes for CASSEGRDTGELFF.